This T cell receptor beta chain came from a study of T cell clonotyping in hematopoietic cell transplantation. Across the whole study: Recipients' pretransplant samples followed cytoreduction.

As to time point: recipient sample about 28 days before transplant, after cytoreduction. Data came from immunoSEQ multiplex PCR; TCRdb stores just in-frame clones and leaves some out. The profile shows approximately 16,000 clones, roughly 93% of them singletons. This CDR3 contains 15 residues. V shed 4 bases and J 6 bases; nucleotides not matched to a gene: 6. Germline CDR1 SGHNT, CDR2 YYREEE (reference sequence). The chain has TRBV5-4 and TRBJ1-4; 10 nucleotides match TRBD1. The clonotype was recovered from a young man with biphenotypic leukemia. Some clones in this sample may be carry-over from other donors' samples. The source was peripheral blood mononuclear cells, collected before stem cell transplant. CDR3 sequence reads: CASSPGQGGDEKLFF. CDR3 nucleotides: TGTGCCAGCAGCCCAGGACAGGGGGGTGATGAAAAACTGTTTTTT.